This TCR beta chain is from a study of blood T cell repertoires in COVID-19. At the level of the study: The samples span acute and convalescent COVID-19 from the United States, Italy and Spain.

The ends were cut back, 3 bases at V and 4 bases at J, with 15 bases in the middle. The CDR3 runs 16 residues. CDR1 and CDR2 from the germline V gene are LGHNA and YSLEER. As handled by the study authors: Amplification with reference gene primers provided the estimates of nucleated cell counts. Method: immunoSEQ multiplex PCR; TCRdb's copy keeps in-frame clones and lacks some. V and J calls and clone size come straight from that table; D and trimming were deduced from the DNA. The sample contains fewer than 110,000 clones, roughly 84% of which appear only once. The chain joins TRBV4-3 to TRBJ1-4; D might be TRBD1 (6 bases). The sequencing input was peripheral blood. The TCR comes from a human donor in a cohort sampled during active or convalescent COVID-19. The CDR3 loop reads CASSQDPTGLNEKLFF. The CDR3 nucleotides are TGCGCCAGCAGCCAGGACCCGACAGGCCTTAATGAAAAACTGTTTTTT.